A selection of T cell receptor beta chains follows, all from one sample in a study of blood T cell repertoires in COVID-19. TCRdb keeps only in-frame clones here, not all; method: immunoSEQ multiplex PCR. This sample carries 230,000 or so clones, 87% of them seen once, and the ten largest clones take about 2%. The specimen was peripheral blood. These receptors all stem from a man in his forties with active or convalescent COVID-19. Both conserved end residues are part of each CDR3. A D gene is named only where the DNA matches it firmly. Clone size is given for some rows only: seen once, a few or many times, or a class if the clone is expanded.

v_call	d_call	clone_size	j_call	cdr3_aa	cdr3_nt
TRBV28	.	once	TRBJ1-1	CASDRAAIEGNTEAFF	TGTGCCAGCGACCGGGCAGCGATAGAGGGGAACACTGAAGCTTTCTTT
TRBV6-1	.	few	TRBJ1-1	CASSERSGGREAFF	TGTGCCAGCAGTGAAAGGTCGGGTGGCAGAGAAGCTTTCTTT
TRBV5-1	.	.	TRBJ2-3	CASSSGTPTDTQYF	TGCGCCAGCAGCTCCGGGACTCCGACAGATACGCAGTATTTT
TRBV5-1	TRBD2	.	TRBJ2-3	CASSLVSGGYTDTQYF	TGCGCCAGCAGCTTGGTTAGCGGGGGGTACACAGATACGCAGTATTTT
TRBV18	TRBD1	.	TRBJ1-1	CASSPPTGRFTEAFF	TGTGCCAGCTCACCGCCGACAGGGAGGTTTACTGAAGCTTTCTTT
TRBV6-5	.	.	TRBJ2-1	CASSSLSGRFYEQFF	TGTGCCAGCAGTTCGCTTTCAGGGAGGTTCTATGAGCAGTTCTTC
TRBV19	TRBD1	once	TRBJ1-1	CASTSGGTGRNTEAFF	TGTGCCAGTACCTCCGGAGGGACAGGGCGGAACACTGAAGCTTTCTTT
TRBV5-4	TRBD2	.	TRBJ2-7	CASSGGGLAGVYEQYF	TGTGCCAGCAGCGGGGGGGGACTAGCGGGAGTTTACGAGCAGTACTTC
TRBV28	TRBD1	once	TRBJ1-2	CASRPTGPSYYTF	TGTGCCAGCAGGCCGACAGGGCCCTCCTACTACACCTTC
TRBV9	.	.	TRBJ1-5	CASSGQPGIPGRGQPQHF	TGTGCCAGCAGCGGGCAACCCGGGATCCCCGGCCGAGGTCAGCCCCAGCATTTT
TRBV28	.	.	TRBJ1-1	CAANLNTEAFF	TGTGCCGCAAACTTGAACACTGAAGCTTTCTTT
TRBV6-6	.	.	TRBJ1-2	CASSLALNTGDYGYTF	TGTGCCAGCAGTTTAGCACTGAATACCGGTGACTATGGCTACACCTTC
TRBV5-6	TRBD1	.	TRBJ1-6	CASSLRTGGYNSPLHF	TGTGCCAGCAGCTTAAGGACAGGGGGGTATAATTCACCCCTCCACTTT
TRBV12-5	.	.	TRBJ2-5	CASGPLLETQYF	TGTGCTAGTGGCCCCCTTCTGGAGACCCAGTACTTC
TRBV25-1	.	.	TRBJ1-4	CASSDDEGGVEKLFF	TGTGCCAGCAGTGATGATGAAGGCGGCGTTGAAAAACTGTTTTTT
TRBV28	TRBD1	.	TRBJ2-5	CASSDRVPETQYF	TGTGCCAGCAGTGACAGGGTTCCAGAGACCCAGTACTTC
TRBV7-9	TRBD1	.	TRBJ1-4	CASSQGQGGEKLFF	TGTGCCAGCAGCCAGGGACAGGGGGGTGAAAAACTGTTTTTT
TRBV7-3	.	.	TRBJ2-7	CASSPSTGSYEQYF	TGTGCCAGCAGCCCCTCGACGGGGTCTTACGAGCAGTACTTC
TRBV27	.	.	TRBJ1-5	CASSVRRDQPQHF	TGTGCCAGCAGTGTTAGGAGGGATCAGCCCCAGCATTTT
TRBV5-4	TRBD1	.	TRBJ2-5	CASSLPQGQETQYF	TGTGCCAGCAGCTTACCACAGGGGCAAGAGACCCAGTACTTC
TRBV7-3	.	.	TRBJ1-2	CASSRSPGSIDGYTF	TGTGCCAGCAGCCGATCACCGGGGAGTATTGATGGCTACACCTTC
TRBV29-1	.	once	TRBJ1-2	CSVEQGGYGYTF	TGCAGCGTTGAACAGGGCGGCTATGGCTACACCTTC
TRBV28	.	.	TRBJ1-1	CASTKRPGRPNTEAFF	TGTGCCAGCACCAAACGGCCGGGGAGGCCGAACACTGAAGCTTTCTTT
TRBV27	TRBD1	.	TRBJ1-2	CASSVTGDYGYTF	TGTGCCAGCAGTGTAACAGGGGACTATGGCTACACCTTC
TRBV5-1	.	.	TRBJ1-1	CASSLAPGVTEAFF	TGCGCCAGCAGCTTGGCCCCAGGGGTCACTGAAGCTTTCTTT
TRBV9	TRBD1	.	TRBJ1-3	CASSVVAGGSGNTIYF	TGTGCCAGCAGCGTAGTAGCAGGGGGGTCTGGAAACACCATATATTTT
TRBV7-9	.	.	TRBJ2-7	CASSTQGGSYEQYF	TGTGCCAGCTCAACCCAGGGCGGCTCCTACGAGCAGTACTTC
TRBV15	TRBD2	.	TRBJ2-3	CATSRVWAPSGGTTDTQYF	TGTGCCACCAGCAGAGTTTGGGCCCCTAGCGGGGGCACCACAGATACGCAGTATTTT